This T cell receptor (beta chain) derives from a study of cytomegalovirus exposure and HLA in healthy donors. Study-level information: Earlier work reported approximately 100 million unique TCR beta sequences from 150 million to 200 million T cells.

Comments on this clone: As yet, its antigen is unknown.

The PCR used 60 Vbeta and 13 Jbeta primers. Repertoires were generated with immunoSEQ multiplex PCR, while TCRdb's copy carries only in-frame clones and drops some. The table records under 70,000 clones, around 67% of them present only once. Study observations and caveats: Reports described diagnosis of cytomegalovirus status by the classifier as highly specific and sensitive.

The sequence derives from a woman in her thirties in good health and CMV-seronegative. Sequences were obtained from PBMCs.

The CDR3 loop reads CASSWDYYEQYF. CDR3 DNA sequence: TGTGCCAGCAGTTGGGACTACTACGAGCAGTACTTC. The chain employs TRBV28 and TRBJ2-7; 7 bases agree with TRBD2. V was pared by 4 bases and J by 3 bases, with 0 bases of the junction left unmatched. This CDR3 contains 12 residues. Germline values: CDR1 MDHEN, CDR2 SYDVKM. Full variable domain (outside the CDR3, taken from reference TRBV28 and TRBJ2-7): DVKVTQSSRYLVKRTGEKVFLECVQDMDHENMFWYRQDPGLGLRLIYFSYDVKMKEKGDIPEGYSVSREKKERFSLILESASTNQTSMYLCASSWDYYEQYFGPGTRLTVT.